A selection of T cell receptor beta chains follows, all from one sample in a study of blood T cell repertoires in COVID-19. Repertoires were generated with immunoSEQ multiplex PCR, while TCRdb's copy carries only in-frame clones and drops some. The sample gives over 250,000 clones, around 82% of which show up once; 7.5% to 10% is in the top ten. Source material: peripheral blood. These receptors originate from a woman in her 50s who had recovered from COVID-19. The CDR3 runs from the conserved cysteine through the conserved F or W. D genes are given only for firm matches. Only some rows state a clone size, as once, few, many or a class for expanded clones.

d_gene	v_gene	abundance	j_gene	CDR3aa	CDR3nt
TRBD2	TRBV5-1	NA	TRBJ2-3	CASGKTSGGTDTQYF	TGCGCCAGCGGAAAAACTAGCGGGGGAACAGATACGCAGTATTTT
NA	TRBV5-1	NA	TRBJ2-3	CASSSNPLGPYSTDTQYF	TGCGCCAGCAGCTCCAACCCACTAGGGCCATATAGCACAGATACGCAGTATTTT
NA	TRBV28	NA	TRBJ2-1	CASRNTAGEQFF	TGTGCCAGCAGAAACACAGCAGGTGAGCAGTTCTTC
TRBD1	TRBV4-3	NA	TRBJ2-3	CASSHLDRDTDTQYF	TGCGCCAGCAGCCACTTGGACAGGGACACAGATACGCAGTATTTT
NA	TRBV19	NA	TRBJ2-1	CASSISLPDIKQFF	TGTGCCAGTAGTATATCACTACCGGATATTAAGCAGTTCTTC
NA	TRBV30	NA	TRBJ1-3	CAWSSGDGNTIYF	TGTGCCTGGAGTTCCGGGGATGGAAACACCATATATTTT
TRBD1	TRBV28	NA	TRBJ2-5	CASIRQGYQETQYF	TGTGCCAGCATCCGACAGGGTTACCAAGAGACCCAGTACTTC
TRBD1	TRBV9	once	TRBJ1-6	CASSARTGTYNSPLHF	TGTGCCAGCAGCGCCCGGACAGGGACCTATAATTCACCCCTCCACTTT
TRBD1	TRBV6-2/TRBV6-3	NA	TRBJ2-7	CASSYLGQGTYEQYF	TGTGCCAGCAGTTATTTGGGACAGGGCACCTACGAGCAGTACTTC
TRBD1	TRBV19	NA	TRBJ1-2	CASTLRDRASGYTF	TGTGCCAGTACCCTCCGGGACAGGGCTTCTGGCTACACCTTC
NA	TRBV5-1	NA	TRBJ1-2	CASRGEGVGGYTF	TGCGCCAGCAGAGGGGAGGGAGTTGGTGGCTACACCTTC
TRBD2	TRBV28	NA	TRBJ2-2	CASSLSQSSGIANTGELFF	TGTGCCAGCAGTTTAAGTCAATCAAGCGGGATCGCGAACACCGGGGAGCTGTTTTTT
TRBD1	TRBV4-3	NA	TRBJ1-2	CASSQAGTGYNYGYTF	TGCGCCAGCAGCCAAGCCGGGACAGGGTATAACTATGGCTACACCTTC
NA	TRBV4-3	NA	TRBJ1-5	CASSQDRVFGNQPQHF	TGCGCCAGCAGCCAAGATCGGGTGTTTGGCAATCAGCCCCAGCATTTT
TRBD2	TRBV5-1	NA	TRBJ2-1	CASSLSLAGANEQFF	TGCGCCAGCAGCTTGTCACTAGCGGGGGCCAATGAGCAGTTCTTC
TRBD1	TRBV18	NA	TRBJ1-2	CASRPARRDRVNYGYTF	TGTGCCAGCCGTCCCGCACGTCGGGACAGGGTTAACTATGGCTACACCTTC
NA	TRBV4-3	NA	TRBJ1-3	CASSQEVGGYSGNTIYF	TGCGCCAGCAGCCAAGAAGTGGGGGGTTACTCTGGAAACACCATATATTTT
NA	TRBV6-2/TRBV6-3	NA	TRBJ2-7	CASSYDRSRRVQYF	TGTGCCAGCAGTTACGATCGTAGCCGACGTGTGCAGTACTTC
TRBD1	TRBV7-9	NA	TRBJ1-2	CASSLETGRVYGYTF	TGTGCCAGCAGCTTAGAGACAGGGAGAGTCTATGGCTACACCTTC
NA	TRBV28	NA	TRBJ1-2	CASRQGYGYTF	TGTGCCAGCAGACAGGGCTATGGCTACACCTTC
NA	TRBV6-2/TRBV6-3	NA	TRBJ1-2	CASSPNRVYGYTF	TGTGCCAGCAGCCCTAACCGGGTCTATGGCTACACCTTC
NA	TRBV7-9	NA	TRBJ2-5	CASNPSGSQETQYF	TGTGCCAGCAACCCCTCCGGGAGTCAAGAGACCCAGTACTTC
TRBD1	TRBV4-2	NA	TRBJ1-4	CASSPGGQGNVEKLFF	TGTGCCAGCAGCCCTGGAGGACAGGGCAATGTGGAAAAACTGTTTTTT
NA	TRBV7-9	NA	TRBJ2-2	CASSSPTGELFF	TGTGCCAGCAGCTCTCCCACCGGGGAGCTGTTTTTT
TRBD1	TRBV29-1	few	TRBJ1-2	CSVVTGDRAYGYTF	TGCAGCGTTGTAACCGGGGACAGGGCATATGGCTACACCTTC
NA	TRBV24-1	once	TRBJ2-1	CATKGGGHNEQFF	TGTGCCACCAAGGGAGGCGGTCACAATGAGCAGTTCTTC
NA	TRBV4-1	NA	TRBJ1-1	CASSQERARVNTEAFF	TGCGCCAGCAGCCAAGAGCGGGCACGAGTGAACACTGAAGCTTTCTTT
TRBD2	TRBV27	few	TRBJ2-7	CASSGGTTPNEQYF	TGTGCCAGCAGTGGGGGGACTACCCCCAACGAGCAGTACTTC
NA	TRBV18	NA	TRBJ1-1	CASSPPSGTEAFF	TGTGCCAGCTCACCACCGTCGGGGACTGAAGCTTTCTTT
TRBD1	TRBV19	NA	TRBJ1-5	CASNPRTGYSNQLQHF	TGTGCCAGTAACCCTAGGACAGGCTATAGCAATCAGCTCCAGCATTTT
NA	TRBV18	NA	TRBJ2-3	CASSPGLRPDTQYF	TGTGCCAGCTCACCCGGGTTGAGGCCAGATACGCAGTATTTT
NA	TRBV19	NA	TRBJ1-5	CASTSRTDSNQPQHF	TGTGCCAGTACCTCTCGGACAGATAGCAATCAGCCCCAGCATTTT
NA	TRBV18	NA	TRBJ1-5	CASSPAGGGNQPQHF	TGTGCCAGCTCACCAGCGGGCGGCGGCAATCAGCCCCAGCATTTT
NA	TRBV5-5	NA	TRBJ2-1	CASSQGRQGYNEQFF	TGTGCCAGCAGCCAAGGGCGGCAGGGATACAATGAGCAGTTCTTC
TRBD2	TRBV28	NA	TRBJ2-7	CASSFLPSGTYEQYF	TGTGCCAGCAGTTTTCTTCCTAGCGGAACCTACGAGCAGTACTTC
NA	TRBV27	NA	TRBJ1-1	CASSLSGHNTEAFF	TGTGCCAGCAGTTTGTCGGGACACAACACTGAAGCTTTCTTT
NA	TRBV7-3	NA	TRBJ2-5	CASSLTGEDPIRTQYF	TGTGCCAGCAGCTTAACGGGGGAGGATCCTATTAGGACCCAGTACTTC
NA	TRBV10-3	NA	TRBJ2-7	CAISESTRGLVYEQYF	TGTGCCATCAGTGAGTCGACTCGGGGGTTGGTCTACGAGCAGTACTTC
NA	TRBV28	NA	TRBJ1-5	CASSLLGQINQPQHF	TGTGCCAGCAGTTTGCTTGGACAGATCAATCAGCCCCAGCATTTT
NA	TRBV5-1	once	TRBJ1-1	CASSLTQGSNTEAFF	TGCGCCAGCAGCTTGACTCAGGGGTCGAACACTGAAGCTTTCTTT
NA	TRBV1	NA	TRBJ1-6	CTSSQANSDSVSYNSPLHF	TGCACCAGCAGCCAAGCGAATTCTGACTCAGTCTCCTATAATTCACCCCTCCACTTT
TRBD1	TRBV13	NA	TRBJ1-5	CASSFSGQGVNQPQHF	TGTGCCAGCAGCTTCTCCGGACAGGGGGTAAATCAGCCCCAGCATTTT
NA	TRBV29-1	NA	TRBJ1-1	CSAGQFNTEAFF	TGCAGCGCCGGACAGTTCAACACTGAAGCTTTCTTT
TRBD2	TRBV2	NA	TRBJ2-1	CASSELSGSFNEQFF	TGTGCCAGCAGTGAACTCAGCGGGAGTTTTAATGAGCAGTTCTTC
NA	TRBV27	NA	TRBJ1-6	CASSLDRRGYNSPLHF	TGTGCCAGCAGTTTAGATCGCAGGGGCTATAATTCACCCCTCCACTTT
NA	TRBV6-5	NA	TRBJ2-4	CASRGRERDIQYF	TGTGCCAGCAGAGGAAGGGAGAGAGACATTCAGTACTTC
NA	TRBV6-4	NA	TRBJ2-1	CASSDSEQGGNEQFF	TGTGCCAGCAGTGACTCGGAGCAGGGTGGCAATGAGCAGTTCTTC